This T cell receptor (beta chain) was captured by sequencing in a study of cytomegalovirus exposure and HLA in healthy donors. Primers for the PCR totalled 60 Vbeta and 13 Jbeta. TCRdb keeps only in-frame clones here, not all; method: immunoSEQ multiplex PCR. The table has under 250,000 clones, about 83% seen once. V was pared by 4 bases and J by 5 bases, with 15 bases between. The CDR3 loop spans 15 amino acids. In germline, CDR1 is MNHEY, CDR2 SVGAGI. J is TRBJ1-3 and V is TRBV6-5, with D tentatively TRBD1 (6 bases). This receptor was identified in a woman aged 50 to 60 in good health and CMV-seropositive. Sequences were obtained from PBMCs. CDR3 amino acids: CASSSSGVSRNTIYF. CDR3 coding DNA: TGTGCCAGCAGTTCGTCAGGGGTTTCTAGAAACACCATATATTTT.